This T cell receptor beta chain emerged from a study of blood T cell repertoires in COVID-19. Repertoires were generated with immunoSEQ multiplex PCR, while TCRdb's copy carries only in-frame clones and drops some. The data contain about 33,000 clones, around 85% of them seen just once; the ten biggest clones take up 7.3%. Deletions cut 6 bases from V and 8 bases from J, with 17 bases between. CDR1 and CDR2 from the germline V gene are MNHEY and SVGAGI. The CDR3 contains 14 residues. The source material was peripheral blood. V is TRBV6-5 and J is TRBJ1-5; D call uncertain. The sequence was collected from a human donor in a cohort sampled during active COVID-19. DNA of the CDR3: TGTGCCAGCAGCTTCGTCAGCGGATGGGAGCCCCAGCATTTT. It encodes CASSFVSGWEPQHF.